The 10 T cell receptor beta chains presented below share a single source sample, sequenced in a study of T cell changes during pregnancy in multiple sclerosis. This table comes from immunoSEQ multiplex PCR, and its TCRdb copy is limited to in-frame clones, with some not included. The sample has around 80,000 clones, 94% seen once. The source material was peripheral blood, sampled in the second trimester of pregnancy. The receptors here all came from a female donor in good health, enrolled as a control in a pregnancy study.

CDR3 coding DNA: TGTGCCATCAGTATGGACAGATCCTACGAGCAGTACTTC. Translating it yields CAISMDRSYEQYF. V usage is TRBV10-3 and J usage is TRBJ2-7; possible D gene TRBD1, 6 bases. The germline V and J ends were trimmed by 5 bases and 1 base, with 9 bases remaining between them. The CDR3 totals 13 residues. The V gene's germline CDR1 is ENHRY and CDR2 SYGVKD.

This clone was recorded only once. The chain joins TRBV10-2 to TRBJ1-1; perhaps TRBD1 as D (5 bases). Germline values: CDR1 WSHSY, CDR2 SAAADI. V was cut by 6 bases and J by 5 bases, with 16 bases left in between. The CDR3 contains 14 residues. CDR3 DNA: TGCGCCAGCAGGAAACAGGCCCCAGGGACTGAAGCTTTCTTT. It translates to CASRKQAPGTEAFF.

The CDR3 DNA sequence: TGTGCCAGCAGTTACTCGTATGGACTAGCTTCCAATGAGCAGTTCTTC. Translation: CASSYSYGLASNEQFF. The gene calls are TRBV6-5 and TRBJ2-1, with 8 bases aligning to TRBD2. The length of the CDR3 is 16 residues. Looked up from germline, CDR1 is MNHEY and CDR2 is SVGAGI. V dropped 0 bases and J dropped 6; count of bases not matched to a gene: 7.

In nucleotides, the CDR3 is TGTGCCAGCAGTTATCTAGCTCCCTACGAGCAGTACTTC. Translating gives CASSYLAPYEQYF. The rearrangement joins TRBV6-1 to TRBJ2-7, with D perhaps TRBD2 (5 bases). From germline, CDR1 is MNHNS and CDR2 SASEGT. V was clipped by 5 bases and J by 2 bases, with 10 bases between them. This CDR3 comprises 13 residues.

The chain is built from TRBV6-4 and TRBJ2-3; possible D gene TRBD1, 6 bases. Trimming cost V 7 bases and J 2 bases, with 13 bases left between them. Germline V lookup: CDR1 MRHNA, CDR2 SNTAGT. The CDR3 extends over 14 amino acids. The CDR3 spells CASKLQGHTDTQYF. CDR3 in DNA: TGTGCCAGCAAACTACAGGGCCACACAGATACGCAGTATTTT.

Here the CDR3 reads CASSETSETYNEQFF. CDR3 nucleotides: TGTGCCAGCAGTGAAACTAGCGAAACCTACAATGAGCAGTTCTTC. V and J are TRBV2 and TRBJ2-1, with 7 positions matching TRBD2. CDR1 and CDR2 (germline): SNHLY, FYNNEI. V lost 2 bases to trimming and J lost 2 bases; unmatched junction nucleotides: 3. This CDR3 region has 15 residues.

The rearrangement joins TRBV28 to TRBJ2-7; 10 nucleotides align to TRBD1. V shed 4 bases, J shed 3 bases, and the junction held 6 bases outside the gene matches. The CDR3 has 15 amino acids. The germline gives CDR1 MDHEN, CDR2 SYDVKM. CDR3 amino acids: CASSSAGTGVYEQYF. The CDR3 bases are TGTGCCAGCAGTTCGGCCGGGACAGGGGTCTACGAGCAGTACTTC.

As concerns this clone: The DNA is left out, because the CDR3 cannot be placed on it with certainty; the CDR3 is given as TCRdb lists it. The CDR3: CASSQNVGLGTGPYF. The chain is built from TRBV14 and TRBJ2-7; TRBD2, the table's D call, was not compared with the DNA. A total of 15 residues make up the CDR3, ends included. Per germline, CDR1 SGHDN and CDR2 FVKESK.

The chain is built from TRBV2 and TRBJ2-1, with 13 bases lining up with TRBD2. There are 14 residues in the CDR3. Germline CDR1 SNHLY, CDR2 FYNNEI. The V segment lost 6 bases and the J segment 8 bases; nucleotides outside the gene matches: 4. The CDR3 DNA sequence: TGTGCCAGCAGACTAGCGGGAGGGAACCATGAGCAGTTCTTC. This encodes CASRLAGGNHEQFF.

The genes are TRBV28 and TRBJ2-1; 10 bases are shared with TRBD2. The CDR3 spans 17 residues. The V and J ends lost 7 bases and 8 bases, in that order; junction bases with no gene match: 17. Germline V lookup: CDR1 MDHEN, CDR2 SYDVKM. CDR3 region: CASTLGAASGSGDEQFF. The CDR3 region has the DNA TGTGCCAGCACCCTTGGGGCGGCTAGCGGGAGCGGGGATGAGCAGTTCTTC.